This TCR beta chain was obtained from a study of T cells in Graves' hyperthyroidism and ophthalmopathy. Patients were excluded for uncontrolled infection, other autoimmune disease, pregnancy or lactation. Researchers took RNA transcripts and amplified the TCR beta CDR3 regions from them. A set of HTBI primers served as the primers for a first-round RT-PCR of the TCR CDR3. TCRdb fed the multiplex PCR reads into MiXCR, producing one record per CDR3 protein. Among around 290,000 distinct CDR3 sequences listed, about a sixth were seen once. This clonotype has more than one count but fewer than ten. Its antigen remains unknown. Study conclusions and caveats: Researchers found most expanded thyroid clonotypes above 0.001 in blood as well. The model identified upcoming ophthalmopathy a median about six months ahead of onset.

The CDR3 covers 15 residues. Germline V gene lookup returns CDR1 MNHEY and CDR2 SMNVEV (reference sequence). J was trimmed by 0 bases and V by 6 bases; bases with no gene match: 4. The clonotype comes from a woman in her fifties or sixties with Graves' ophthalmopathy. The chain couples TRBV27 to TRBJ2-7; 11 bases match TRBD1. The sequencing sample was made of blood. This CDR3 is CASRRTGGLSYEQYF. The CDR3 bases are TGTGCCAGCAGGCGGACAGGGGGCCTCTCCTACGAGCAGTACTTC.